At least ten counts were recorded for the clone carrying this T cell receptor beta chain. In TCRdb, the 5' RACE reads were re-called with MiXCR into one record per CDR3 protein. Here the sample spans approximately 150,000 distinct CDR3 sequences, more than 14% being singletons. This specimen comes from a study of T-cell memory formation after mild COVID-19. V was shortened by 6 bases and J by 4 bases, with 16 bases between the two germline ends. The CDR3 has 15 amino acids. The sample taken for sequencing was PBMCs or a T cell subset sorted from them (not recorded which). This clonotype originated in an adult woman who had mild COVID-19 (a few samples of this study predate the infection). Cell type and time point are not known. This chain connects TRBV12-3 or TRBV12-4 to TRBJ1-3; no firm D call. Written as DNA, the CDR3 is TGTGCCAGCAGGAGCACCGGGCATGGAGGAAACACCATATATTTT. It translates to CASRSTGHGGNTIYF.